The T cell receptor (beta chain) under discussion was sequenced for a study of blood T cell repertoires in COVID-19. Germline V gene data show CDR1 as LGHNA and CDR2 as YNFKEQ. J was trimmed by 8 bases and V by 1 base; bases with no gene match: 9. CDR3 length: 15 amino acids. Repertoires were generated with immunoSEQ multiplex PCR, while TCRdb's copy carries only in-frame clones and drops some. The sample shows about 140,000 clones, 75% to 90% of them seen only once. The receptor comes from a human donor in a cohort sampled during active COVID-19. The sequencing input was peripheral blood. The chain links TRBV4-2 to TRBJ1-2; 8 positions match TRBD1. The CDR3 DNA reads TGTGCCAGCAGCCAAGTGGAAGCAGGGGGCGACGGCTACACCTTC. It specifies CASSQVEAGGDGYTF.